The 27 T cell receptor beta chains in this list originate from one sample, sequenced in a study of blood T cell repertoires in COVID-19. The repertoire was sequenced with immunoSEQ multiplex PCR; TCRdb's copy has only in-frame clones and lacks some. The repertoire has roughly 360,000 clones, 81% of them found once; the top ten carry 1.1%. The sequencing input was peripheral blood. The receptors shown here come from a human donor with acute or convalescent COVID-19. The donor label of this sample is uncertain.

This clone appeared a single time. The chain is built from TRBV7-6 and TRBJ2-2, with D possibly being TRBD1 (6 bases). Deletions cut 1 base from V and 6 bases from J, with 12 bases between. In germline, CDR1 is SGHVS, CDR2 FNYEAQ. The CDR3 contains 15 residues. CDR3 DNA sequence: TGTGCCAGCAGCTTAGTGCAGGGGCGCGCCGGGGAGCTGTTTTTT. This translates into CASSLVQGRAGELFF.

The V call is TRBV30, the J call TRBJ2-2; 8 nucleotides line up with TRBD2. The length of the CDR3 is 14 residues. V lost 5 bases to trimming and J lost 5 bases; unmatched junction nucleotides: 7. The germline V gene has CDR1 GTSNPN and CDR2 SVGIG (reference sequence). CDR3 amino acids: CAWGVTSGTGELFF. In nucleotides, the CDR3 is TGTGCCTGGGGGGTAACTAGCGGAACCGGGGAGCTGTTTTTT.

The V and J genes are TRBV6-6 and TRBJ2-1, with 11 bases aligning to TRBD2. Germline CDR1 and CDR2: MNHNY and SVGAGI (reference sequence). J gave up 9 bases and V 8 bases, and 9 bases lay outside the gene matches. This CDR3 is 14 amino acids long. The CDR3 sequence: CASRLAGGATEQFF. The CDR3, as DNA: TGTGCCAGCCGGCTAGCGGGAGGTGCGACTGAGCAGTTCTTC.

V usage is TRBV5-1 and J usage is TRBJ2-1; D ambiguous. Germline CDR1 is SGHRS and CDR2 is YFSETQ. The CDR3 sequence is 14 residues long. The germline V and J ends were trimmed by 5 bases and 0 bases, with 9 bases remaining between them. In nucleotides, the CDR3 is TGCGCCAGCAGTCTGAGGAGCTCCTACAATGAGCAGTTCTTC. Its protein is CASSLRSSYNEQFF.

The V gene is TRBV19, the J gene TRBJ1-2, with a weak D call TRBD1 (6 bases). There are 13 residues in the CDR3. With 3 bases removed from V and 5 bases from J, the gap between germline ends came to 10 bases. Germline V gene lookup returns CDR1 LNHDA and CDR2 SQIVND (reference sequence). The CDR3 reads CASSMTGRYGYTF. CDR3 nucleotide sequence: TGTGCCAGTAGTATGACAGGTCGTTATGGCTACACCTTC.

The V and J genes are TRBV18 and TRBJ2-5, with TRBD1 identical over 8 bases. The CDR3 loop spans 16 amino acids. Germline CDR1 is KGHSH and CDR2 is LQKENI. V lost 3 bases and J lost 1; bases outside the gene matches: 7. CDR3 amino acids: CASSPGTGSSQETQYF. The CDR3 nucleotides are TGTGCCAGCTCACCTGGGACAGGATCGTCCCAAGAGACCCAGTACTTC.

This sequence joins TRBV29-1 and TRBJ1-1; D ambiguous. The CDR3 consists of 11 residues. The germline V gene has CDR1 SQVTM and CDR2 ANQGSEA. V was shortened by 4 bases and J by 11 bases, with 14 bases between the two germline ends. In DNA, the CDR3 is TGCAGCGTTGCGGGCGGTGCGGGCGCTTTCTTT. It codes for CSVAGGAGAFF.

This clone was counted a few times. The gene calls are TRBV4-2 and TRBJ1-6; D unclear. Trimming stripped 5 bases from V and 7 bases from J, with 9 bases between. The germline CDR1 and CDR2 sequences are LGHNA and YNFKEQ. The CDR3 length is 13 residues. The CDR3 DNA sequence: TGTGCCAGCAGCTTTCCCGAGAATTCACCCCTCCACTTT. This translates into CASSFPENSPLHF.

The chain carries TRBV3-1 (or the pseudogene TRBV3-2) and TRBJ2-5; TRBD2 matches 8 bases. The CDR3 runs to 17 residues. V shed 1 base and J 5 bases; nucleotides not matched to a gene: 12. Germline-derived CDR1 and CDR2 are LGHDT and YNNKEL (reference sequence). CDR3 protein: CASSQAGMRGGRETQYF. In DNA form, the CDR3 reads TGTGCCAGCAGCCAAGCAGGGATGCGGGGCGGGAGGGAGACCCAGTACTTC.

The sample holds a few counts of this clone. The J gene is TRBJ2-1, the V gene TRBV14; 12 bases are shared with TRBD2. Germline CDR1 SGHDN, CDR2 FVKESK. Losses at the gene ends were 1 base for V and 4 bases for J; bases not matched to a gene: 11. This CDR3 region has 19 residues. Written as DNA, the CDR3 is TGTGCCAGCAGCCAAGTGATAAGCACTAGCGGGAGGCTATACAATGAGCAGTTCTTC. Its translation is CASSQVISTSGRLYNEQFF.

This chain connects TRBV5-1 to TRBJ2-3, with TRBD2 identical over 9 bases. CDR1 SGHRS and CDR2 YFSETQ come from the germline V gene. CDR3 length: 15 residues. Trimming cost V 2 bases and J 2 bases; bases outside gene matches: 3. CDR3 amino acids: CASSFTSGSTDTQYF. CDR3 coding DNA: TGCGCCAGCAGCTTTACTAGCGGGTCCACAGATACGCAGTATTTT.

The V gene is TRBV18, the J gene TRBJ1-1; D is perhaps TRBD1 (6 bases). The length of the CDR3 is 15 residues. V dropped 5 bases and J dropped 2 bases, with 15 bases sitting between them. The germline V gene has CDR1 KGHSH and CDR2 LQKENI. In DNA form, the CDR3 reads TGTGCCAGCTCATCCCGGGGGGGCGGCAACACTGAAGCTTTCTTT. Translating gives CASSSRGGGNTEAFF.

This clone has only a few counts. The chain has TRBV18 and TRBJ1-5; D remains unclear. The V end lost 3 bases, the J end lost 3 bases, and 9 bases lay between the germline ends. This CDR3 has 14 amino acids. Per germline, CDR1 KGHSH and CDR2 LQKENI. CDR3 amino acids: CASSPVADNQPQHF. In nucleotides, the CDR3 is TGTGCCAGCTCACCGGTGGCGGACAATCAGCCCCAGCATTTT.

The V call is TRBV20-1, the J call TRBJ1-3; D is perhaps TRBD1 (5 bases). The CDR3 is 11 residues long. Deletions cut 6 bases from V and 4 bases from J, with 7 bases between. Germline V lookup: CDR1 DFQATT, CDR2 SNEGSKA (reference sequence). The CDR3 region is CSARTGNTIYF. Here the CDR3 DNA reads TGCAGTGCCAGGACAGGAAACACCATATATTTT.

This sequence joins TRBV29-1 and TRBJ1-2; TRBD1 matches at 11 bases. This CDR3 spans 13 amino acids. Looked up from germline, CDR1 is SQVTM and CDR2 is ANQGSEA. The V gene end was trimmed by 4 bases and the J gene end by 4 bases; junction bases not matched to a gene: 2. CDR3 bases: TGCAGCGTTGGGGACAGGGGGTCCTATGGCTACACCTTC. This codes for CSVGDRGSYGYTF.

This clone came up once. Other DNA sequences from this sample encode an identical CDR3 as well. The V call is TRBV18, the J call TRBJ1-2; D is ambiguous. Germline CDR1 and CDR2: KGHSH and LQKENI. Deletions cut 3 bases from V and 0 bases from J, with 8 bases between. The CDR3 has 14 residues. Here the CDR3 reads CASSPTAANYGYTF. CDR3 in DNA: TGTGCCAGCTCACCTACGGCGGCTAACTATGGCTACACCTTC. The full variable domain, its missing parts supplied by reference TRBV18 and TRBJ1-2, is NAGVMQNPRHLVRRRGQEARLRCSPMKGHSHVYWYRQLPEEGLKFMVYLQKENIIDESGMPKERFSAEFPKEGPSILRIQQVVRGDSAAYFCASSPTAANYGYTFGSGTRLTVV.

The CDR3 protein is CATSRQGEWEKLFF. The CDR3 DNA is TGTGCCACCAGCAGACAGGGGGAATGGGAAAAACTGTTTTTT. The V gene is TRBV15, the J gene TRBJ1-4; TRBD1 matches at 7 bases. This CDR3 comprises 14 residues. Looked up from germline, CDR1 is LNHNV and CDR2 is YYDKDF (reference sequence). V was pared by 2 bases and J by 8 bases, with 5 bases of the junction left unmatched.

V usage is TRBV7-9 and J usage is TRBJ1-4; D gene unclear. Germline V gene data show CDR1 as SEHNR and CDR2 as FQNEAQ (reference sequence). The CDR3 runs to 15 residues. Trimming cost V 2 bases and J 4 bases, with 11 bases left between them. The CDR3 coding sequence is TGTGCCAGCAGCTTATTTGCCGGAGTTAATGAAAAACTGTTTTTT. Its translation: CASSLFAGVNEKLFF.

This clone has more than one count but fewer than ten. The chain recombines TRBV6-5 with TRBJ2-7; TRBD2 agrees at 7 bases. Germline CDR1 is MNHEY and CDR2 is SVGAGI. The CDR3 spans 16 residues. J lost 3 bases, V lost 0 bases, and 8 bases had no gene match. The CDR3 loop is CASSYSGGRTHYEQYF. The CDR3 DNA reads TGTGCCAGCAGTTACTCCGGGGGGAGAACTCACTACGAGCAGTACTTC.

V gene TRBV25-1 combines with J gene TRBJ1-4, with D tentatively TRBD1 (6 bases). The CDR3 extends over 17 amino acids. The V end was cut by 5 bases, the J end by 0 bases, with 16 bases between. Germline-derived CDR1 and CDR2 are MGHDK and SYGVNS. The CDR3 protein is CASSTNQGFATNEKLFF. CDR3 in DNA: TGTGCCAGCAGTACAAACCAGGGGTTTGCAACTAATGAAAAACTGTTTTTT.

The chain links TRBV27 to TRBJ2-6; TRBD2 might be the D (6 bases). Trimming pared 3 bases from V and 2 bases from J, leaving 14 bases between. This CDR3 contains 17 residues. Germline V gives CDR1 MNHEY, CDR2 SMNVEV (reference sequence). CDR3 amino acids: CASSFGGPPTGANVLTF. The CDR3 DNA reads TGTGCCAGCAGTTTCGGAGGGCCCCCTACTGGGGCCAACGTCCTGACTTTC.

V gene TRBV25-1 combines with J gene TRBJ1-6, with D perhaps TRBD1 (5 bases). The CDR3 has 15 amino acids. V was clipped by 0 bases and J by 7 bases, with 10 bases between them. Germline CDR1 and CDR2: MGHDK and SYGVNS. The CDR3 here is CASSEYQGSNSPLHF. CDR3 in DNA: TGTGCCAGCAGTGAATACCAGGGCTCGAATTCACCCCTCCACTTT.

The gene calls are TRBV6-5 and TRBJ2-4; 10 nucleotides match TRBD2. V was clipped by 7 bases and J by 2 bases; unmatched bases: 5. Germline V gene lookup returns CDR1 MNHEY and CDR2 SVGAGI. The CDR3 is made up of 15 amino acids. CDR3: CASKKAGGPKNIQYF. The CDR3 coding sequence is TGTGCCAGCAAAAAAGCGGGGGGGCCCAAAAACATTCAGTACTTC.

This clone qualifies as medium-sized. The CDR3 here is CATSDFCTPRAPRADTQYF. CDR3 coding DNA: TGTGCCACCAGTGATTTTTGTACCCCGAGGGCGCCACGAGCAGATACGCAGTATTTT. The J gene is TRBJ2-3, the V gene TRBV24-1, with D possibly TRBD2 on 5 matching bases. Deletions cut 1 base from V and 4 bases from J, with 23 bases between. Germline values: CDR1 KGHDR, CDR2 SFDVKD. The CDR3 loop spans 19 amino acids.

This chain connects TRBV28 to TRBJ2-7; 12 bases align to TRBD2. With 5 bases clipped from V and 1 base from J, the junction kept 3 bases outside the gene matches. This CDR3 is built from 15 residues. From germline, CDR1 is MDHEN and CDR2 SYDVKM. CDR3: CASSLGTSGSYEQYF. The DNA for the CDR3 is TGTGCCAGCAGTCTCGGGACTAGCGGGTCCTACGAGCAGTACTTC.

V is TRBV6-5 and J is TRBJ1-1, with D possibly matching TRBD1 (5 bases). The length of the CDR3 is 13 residues. Germline V gives CDR1 MNHEY, CDR2 SVGAGI. With 7 bases removed from V and 8 bases from J, the gap between germline ends came to 17 bases. The CDR3 loop is CASTPLARGEAFF. CDR3 DNA: TGTGCCAGCACCCCCTTAGCAAGGGGCGAAGCTTTCTTT.

The rearrangement joins TRBV12-5 to TRBJ1-5; tentatively, D is TRBD1 (6 bases). The CDR3 runs 16 residues. Trimming stripped 6 bases from V and 1 base from J, with 16 bases between. Germline V gives CDR1 LGHNT, CDR2 FRNRAP. CDR3 DNA sequence: TGTGCTAGTGGCACTACGACAGGCGGAAGCAATCAGCCCCAGCATTTT. It is translated as CASGTTTGGSNQPQHF. Full variable domain (rest looked up from reference TRBV12-5 and TRBJ1-5): DARVTQTPRHKVTEMGQEVTMRCQPILGHNTVFWYRQTMMQGLELLAYFRNRAPLDDSGMPKDRFSAEMPDATLATLKIQPSEPRDSAVYFCASGTTTGGSNQPQHFGDGTRLSIL.